Presented here are 21 T cell receptor beta chains from one specimen sequenced in a study of blood T cell repertoires in COVID-19. Using immunoSEQ multiplex PCR, the repertoire was profiled, and TCRdb retains in-frame clones only, with some absent. The sample carries some 220,000 clones, approximately 90% recorded once. The sample was PBMCs or T cells enriched from blood (not recorded which). The source of these receptors is a woman under 30 in a cohort exposed to, infected with or recovered from COVID-19 (not recorded which).

The sample holds one count of this clone. This chain connects TRBV29-1 to TRBJ2-4, with TRBD1 matching over 9 bases. This CDR3 is 17 amino acids long. CDR1 is SQVTM, CDR2 ANQGSEA, per germline. V lost 4 bases to trimming and J lost 1 base; unmatched junction nucleotides: 11. In nucleotides, the CDR3 is TGCAGCGTTGTGGGAACAGGGGGCGCGTCGGCCAAAAACATTCAGTACTTC. This sequence encodes CSVVGTGGASAKNIQYF. Supplemented by reference TRBV29-1 and TRBJ2-4, the full variable domain reads SAVISQKPSRDICQRGTSLTIQCQVDSQVTMMFWYRQQPGQSLTLIATANQGSEATYESGFVIDKFPISRPNLTFSTLTVSNMSPEDSSIYLCSVVGTGGASAKNIQYFGAGTRLSVL.

The rearrangement joins TRBV19 to TRBJ1-1; the match to TRBD1 covers 7 bases. Losses at the gene ends were 4 bases for V and 0 bases for J; bases not matched to a gene: 11. The germline CDR1 and CDR2 sequences are LNHDA and SQIVND (reference sequence). The CDR3 totals 17 residues. The CDR3 region is CASSKLYRDRVNTEAFF. The CDR3 coding sequence is TGTGCCAGTAGTAAACTATACCGGGACAGAGTGAACACTGAAGCTTTCTTT.

The CDR3 bases are TGTGCCAGCAGGTCCGGGACACCCTACGAGCAGTACTTC. Protein: CASRSGTPYEQYF. The chain recombines TRBV7-2 with TRBJ2-7, with D possibly being TRBD1 (6 bases). Germline CDR1 SGHTA, CDR2 FQGNSA. The CDR3 has 13 amino acids. V was pared by 6 bases and J by 2 bases, with 11 bases between.

This sequence joins TRBV18 and TRBJ2-3; TRBD2 is a possible D gene (6 bases). V was pared by 2 bases and J by 3 bases, with 18 bases between. The CDR3 runs 17 residues. Germline V CDR1 and CDR2: KGHSH, LQKENI. The CDR3 here is CASSPESSAGLTDTQYF. Written as DNA, the CDR3 is TGTGCCAGCTCACCAGAAAGTTCCGCGGGATTGACAGATACGCAGTATTTT.

Only one count was recorded for this clone. This chain uses TRBV7-2 with TRBJ2-1; no reliable D call. Trimming removed 5 bases at V and 7 bases at J, with 15 bases between. The CDR3 consists of 14 residues. Germline assignment: CDR1 SGHTA and CDR2 FQGNSA. The CDR3 loop reads CASSPARMRNEQFF. Written as DNA, the CDR3 is TGTGCCAGCAGCCCAGCCCGGATGCGGAATGAGCAGTTCTTC.

This chain's CDR3 is CASSLMGALGANVLTF. The CDR3 DNA reads TGTGCCAGCAGCCTGATGGGCGCCTTGGGGGCCAACGTCCTGACTTTC. The rearrangement uses TRBV28 and TRBJ2-6; D gene ambiguous. The germline V gene has CDR1 MDHEN and CDR2 SYDVKM. The V end was cut by 6 bases, the J end by 4 bases, with 16 bases between. The CDR3 extends over 16 amino acids.

The gene calls are TRBV5-1 and TRBJ2-3; 16 bases are a match to TRBD2. The ends lost 4 bases at V and 10 bases at J; junction bases unmatched: 6. CDR1 is SGHRS, CDR2 YFSETQ, per germline. The CDR3 spans 15 residues. The CDR3 loop reads CASSPGTSGGAPQYF. The CDR3 nucleotides read TGCGCCAGCAGCCCTGGGACTAGCGGGGGGGCCCCGCAGTATTTT.

The J gene is TRBJ2-5, the V gene TRBV11-3, with 8 bases fitting TRBD1. J gave up 4 bases and V 2 bases, and 9 bases lay outside the gene matches. CDR1 is SGHNT, CDR2 YENEEA, per germline. The CDR3 runs to 16 residues. The DNA for the CDR3 is TGTGCCAGCAGCTTATGGACAGGGAGATTCCGAGAGACCCAGTACTTC. Residues: CASSLWTGRFRETQYF.

V is TRBV6-2 or TRBV6-3 and J is TRBJ2-4; 8 bases are a match to TRBD1. V was clipped by 5 bases and J by 6 bases; unmatched bases: 6. The CDR3 is 14 residues long. Germline V CDR1 and CDR2: MNHEY, SVGEGT. Here the CDR3 reads CASSEETGVNIQYF. CDR3 in DNA: TGTGCCAGCAGTGAGGAGACAGGGGTAAACATTCAGTACTTC.

The gene calls are TRBV5-1 and TRBJ1-2; TRBD1 agrees at 7 bases. V gave up 4 bases and J gave up 4 bases; unmatched junction bases: 10. The CDR3 totals 15 residues. Per germline, CDR1 SGHRS and CDR2 YFSETQ. The CDR3 is CASSPYGGQTYGYTF. The CDR3 DNA reads TGCGCCAGCAGCCCCTACGGGGGACAGACCTATGGCTACACCTTC.

J is TRBJ2-7 and V is TRBV7-2; TRBD2 matches at 7 bases. The CDR3 runs to 16 residues. V shed 7 bases, J shed 4 bases, and the junction held 16 bases outside the gene matches. Germline V gene lookup returns CDR1 SGHTA and CDR2 FQGNSA. Here the CDR3 DNA reads TGTGCCAGCATCGAGGGATGGGGGGGGTTAGAATACGAGCAGTACTTC. This translates into CASIEGWGGLEYEQYF.

This rearrangement joins TRBV5-8 to TRBJ1-1, with 7 bases identical to TRBD1. CDR1 SGHTS and CDR2 YDEGEE come from the germline V gene. The CDR3 consists of 13 residues. After removal of 2 bases from V and 6 bases from J, the junction contained 4 bases not matched to a gene. This CDR3 reads CASSFTGASEAFF. The CDR3, as DNA: TGTGCCAGCAGCTTCACAGGGGCCTCTGAAGCTTTCTTT.

This chain uses TRBV27 with TRBJ2-5, with D hard to call. The V gene's germline CDR1 is MNHEY and CDR2 SMNVEV (reference sequence). CDR3 length equals 13 residues. Trimming removed 3 bases from V and 0 bases from J, with 5 bases in between. The CDR3 region is CASSFGYQETQYF. CDR3 nucleotides: TGTGCCAGCAGTTTTGGCTACCAAGAGACCCAGTACTTC.

The chain combines TRBV7-9 with TRBJ2-1; 10 bases are shared with TRBD2. V shed 1 base and J 10 bases; nucleotides not matched to a gene: 10. CDR1 and CDR2 (germline): SEHNR, FQNEAQ (reference sequence). The CDR3 extends over 16 amino acids. CDR3 bases: TGTGCCAGCAGCTTAGTTCCTCCTGGACTAGCGGAGGAGCAGTTCTTC. Translated, it gives CASSLVPPGLAEEQFF.

The gene calls are TRBV2 and TRBJ1-4; D possibly corresponds to TRBD1 (5 bases). V gave up 7 bases and J gave up 8 bases, with 17 bases separating them. The CDR3 is made up of 14 amino acids. Germline V gene data show CDR1 as SNHLY and CDR2 as FYNNEI. CDR3 DNA sequence: TGTGCCAGCATGTCGCAGGGCGTCGGCGAAAAACTGTTTTTT. This codes for CASMSQGVGEKLFF.

The V and J genes are TRBV5-1 and TRBJ2-2; D is unclear. Trimming pared 3 bases from V and 0 bases from J, leaving 12 bases between. Per germline, CDR1 SGHRS and CDR2 YFSETQ. The length of the CDR3 is 16 residues. CDR3 coding DNA: TGCGCCAGCAGCTCAACTCGAACCGCGAACACCGGGGAGCTGTTTTTT. Translated: CASSSTRTANTGELFF.

This clone was detected once. V usage is TRBV18 and J usage is TRBJ1-1; possibly TRBD1 for D (5 bases). The germline V gene has CDR1 KGHSH and CDR2 LQKENI. CDR3 size: 15 residues. V lost 1 base to trimming and J lost 1 base, with 10 bases between them. CDR3 coding DNA: TGTGCCAGCTCACCACAGGGAGGGGAGAACACTGAAGCTTTCTTT. Its translation is CASSPQGGENTEAFF.

The gene calls are TRBV7-8 and TRBJ1-1; possibly TRBD1 for D (6 bases). The length of the CDR3 is 12 residues. CDR1 and CDR2 from the germline V gene are SGHVS and FQNEAQ. V was pared by 6 bases and J by 5 bases, with 10 bases between. In DNA form, the CDR3 reads TGTGCCAGCAGTCAACAGGGAACTGAAGCTTTCTTT. Its protein product is CASSQQGTEAFF.

The J gene is TRBJ1-1, the V gene TRBV4-1, with D possibly matching TRBD1 (6 bases). The CDR3 runs to 13 residues. Germline-derived CDR1 and CDR2 are MGHRA and YSYEKL. Between the trimmed V and J ends, which lost 4 bases and 3 bases, there was a span of 9 bases. CDR3 sequence: CASSRNRDTEAFF. For the CDR3, the DNA is TGCGCCAGCAGCCGAAACAGGGACACTGAAGCTTTCTTT.

The genes are TRBV2 and TRBJ2-5; 11 nucleotides agree with TRBD2. The germline V gene encodes CDR1 SNHLY and CDR2 FYNNEI. V lost 5 bases to trimming and J lost 5 bases; unmatched junction nucleotides: 7. CDR3 length: 15 amino acids. The CDR3: CASSPTSGVGETQYF. The CDR3 coding sequence is TGTGCCAGCAGTCCGACTAGCGGGGTTGGTGAGACCCAGTACTTC.

The V gene is TRBV5-8, the J gene TRBJ1-2; 9 nucleotides align to TRBD1. From germline, CDR1 is SGHTS and CDR2 YDEGEE. Losses at the gene ends were 0 bases for V and 5 bases for J; bases not matched to a gene: 8. The CDR3 has 16 residues. CDR3 protein: CASSLGTGAALYGYTF. CDR3 nucleotide sequence: TGTGCCAGCAGCTTGGGGACAGGGGCTGCCCTTTATGGCTACACCTTC.